Below are 26 T cell receptor beta chains sequenced from a single sample in a study of blood T cell repertoires in COVID-19 (dated by TCRdb to about 2020). Receptor amplification or capture employed the immunoSEQ multiplex PCR assay. TCRdb took over this immuneACCESS table, retaining in-frame rearrangements with V and J assigned. Such tables are incomplete; in checked studies, under half of the missing clones stem from an unresolved V gene, and the remainder is unexplained. The sample table lists some 180,000 clones, around 80% of them with a count of one. The top ten clones comprise roughly an eighth of the sample. The sample consisted of peripheral blood. Every receptor here comes from a human donor in a cohort sampled during active COVID-19.

This chain links TRBV5-1 with TRBJ2-2, with D possibly TRBD2 on 6 matching bases. CDR1 and CDR2 (germline): SGHRS, YFSETQ. This CDR3 spans 15 amino acids. V dropped 0 bases and J dropped 4 bases, with 10 bases sitting between them. CDR3 sequence: CASSLAGVSTGELFF. DNA for the CDR3: TGCGCCAGCAGCTTGGCGGGAGTGAGCACCGGGGAGCTGTTTTTT.

The chain is built from TRBV15 and TRBJ2-7, with 10 nucleotides matching TRBD1. The J segment lost 3 bases and the V segment lost 4 bases, leaving 6 bases of the junction unmatched. Germline V gene sequence: CDR1 LNHNV, CDR2 YYDKDF (reference sequence). The CDR3 spans 15 residues. CDR3 coding DNA: TGTGCCACCAGCAAGGGGACAGGGGCAGGCTACGAGCAGTACTTC. Encoded protein: CATSKGTGAGYEQYF.

CDR3 nucleotide sequence: TGTGCCAGCAGCGGGCCTGACTACGCGGGGTACAATGAGCAGTTCTTC. Translated, it gives CASSGPDYAGYNEQFF. The rearrangement joins TRBV7-9 to TRBJ2-1, with a tentative D call TRBD2 (6 bases). The germline V gene has CDR1 SEHNR and CDR2 FQNEAQ (reference sequence). The CDR3 length is 16 residues. V lost 5 bases, J lost 4 bases, and 18 bases lay in between.

The genes are TRBV7-2 and TRBJ2-2; 7 nucleotides line up with TRBD1. CDR3 length: 14 amino acids. The V segment lost 3 bases and the J segment 3 bases; nucleotides outside the gene matches: 1. Germline V CDR1 and CDR2: SGHTA, FQGNSA. The CDR3 nucleotides read TGTGCCAGCAGCTTGGACAGGTACACCGGGGAGCTGTTTTTT. This sequence encodes CASSLDRYTGELFF.

The chain links TRBV2 to TRBJ2-7; D is perhaps TRBD2 (6 bases). The CDR3 runs to 13 residues. V lost 10 bases and J 6 bases, leaving 19 bases between the germline ends. Germline CDR1 reads SNHLY; CDR2 reads FYNNEI. This CDR3 reads CATDETVGGEQYF. The DNA of the CDR3 is TGTGCCACCGACGAAACGGTGGGGGGCGAGCAGTACTTC.

The V call is TRBV29-1, the J call TRBJ2-7; possibly TRBD1 for D (5 bases). The CDR3 loop spans 13 amino acids. The germline gives CDR1 SQVTM, CDR2 ANQGSEA. V was pared by 1 base and J by 2 bases, with 9 bases between. The DNA for the CDR3 is TGCAGCGTTGAAGGAGACAGTACCTACGAGCAGTACTTC. This encodes CSVEGDSTYEQYF.

The rearrangement joins TRBV19 to TRBJ2-1, with 7 bases identical to TRBD2. V lost 6 bases and J lost 10; bases outside the gene matches: 18. CDR1 LNHDA and CDR2 SQIVND come from the germline V gene (reference sequence). The CDR3 totals 16 residues. The chain's CDR3 is CASRRLTGGNVGEQFF. In DNA form, the CDR3 reads TGTGCCAGTAGACGCCTTACGGGAGGAAATGTAGGGGAGCAGTTCTTC. Combining the CDR3 with reference TRBV19 and TRBJ2-1 gives the whole variable domain DGGITQSPKYLFRKEGQNVTLSCEQNLNHDAMYWYRQDPGQGLRLIYYSQIVNDFQKGDIAEGYSVSREKKESFPLTVTSAQKNPTAFYLCASRRLTGGNVGEQFFGPGTRLTVL.

V is TRBV30 and J is TRBJ1-3; no firm D call. CDR1 GTSNPN and CDR2 SVGIG come from the germline V gene (reference sequence). The germline V and J ends were trimmed by 0 bases and 0 bases, with 9 bases remaining between them. The CDR3 length is 15 residues. DNA for the CDR3: TGTGCCTGGAGTGTGAGTCTGAACTCTGGAAACACCATATATTTT. It specifies CAWSVSLNSGNTIYF.

Worth noting for this clone: Other DNA sequences of this sample code for an identical CDR3. This chain links TRBV2 with TRBJ2-7; 8 bases are a match to TRBD1. Germline trimming cut 9 bases from V and 0 bases from J; bases unmatched to any gene: 7. The CDR3 loop spans 14 amino acids. The V gene's germline CDR1 is SNHLY and CDR2 FYNNEI. The CDR3 here is CASRGQVSSYEQYF. The CDR3, as DNA: TGTGCCAGTCGGGGACAGGTCTCCTCCTACGAGCAGTACTTC.

This clone was counted once. The chain is built from TRBV3-1 (or the pseudogene TRBV3-2) and TRBJ2-5; 15 nucleotides line up with TRBD2. The CDR3 has 17 amino acids. J was trimmed by 5 bases and V by 8 bases; bases with no gene match: 12. Germline V gene sequence: CDR1 LGHDT, CDR2 YNNKEL (reference sequence). The CDR3 DNA reads as TGTGCCAGCCGTTCCCGGACTAGCGGGAGGGGTAGGGAGACCCAGTACTTC. It translates to CASRSRTSGRGRETQYF.

This clone was detected only once. The chain has TRBV29-1 and TRBJ1-5; 8 positions agree with TRBD1. The CDR3 is made up of 14 amino acids. Germline CDR1 reads SQVTM; CDR2 reads ANQGSEA. V lost 7 bases, J lost 0 bases, and 5 bases stayed unmatched. The CDR3 reads CSAGQGDSNQPQHF. The CDR3 nucleotides read TGCAGCGCAGGACAGGGCGATAGCAATCAGCCCCAGCATTTT.

This chain uses TRBV7-9 with TRBJ1-3; D might be TRBD1 (6 bases). V lost 10 bases to trimming and J lost 0 bases, with 13 bases between them. The CDR3 is 14 amino acids. CDR1 is SEHNR and CDR2 is FQNEAQ in the germline V gene (reference sequence). CDR3 residues: CATDRFSSGNTIYF. Written as DNA, the CDR3 is TGTGCCACCGACAGGTTTAGCTCTGGAAACACCATATATTTT.

The chain employs TRBV5-6 and TRBJ2-7, with D perhaps matching TRBD1 (6 bases). Germline V gene lookup returns CDR1 SGHDT and CDR2 YYEEEE. This CDR3 region has 12 residues. V gave up 0 bases and J gave up 5 bases, with 6 bases separating them. CDR3 amino acids: CASSLGGHEQYF. The CDR3 coding sequence is TGTGCCAGCAGCTTGGGGGGGCACGAGCAGTACTTC. The whole variable domain, remainder taken from reference TRBV5-6 and TRBJ2-7, is DAGVTQSPTHLIKTRGQQVTLRCSPKSGHDTVSWYQQALGQGPQFIFQYYEEEERQRGNFPDRFSGHQFPNYSSELNVNALLLGDSALYLCASSLGGHEQYFGPGTRLTVT.

The chain recombines TRBV11-2 with TRBJ2-1, with 7 bases matching TRBD2. V gave up 6 bases and J gave up 6 bases; unmatched junction bases: 14. Germline-derived CDR1 and CDR2 are SGHAT and FQNNGV. The CDR3 is 16 residues long. In DNA, the CDR3 is TGTGCCAGCAGGGAAATAGGGGACTACCAAATCAATGAGCAGTTCTTC. This translates into CASREIGDYQINEQFF.

This rearrangement joins TRBV3-1 (or the pseudogene TRBV3-2) to TRBJ1-2; D ambiguous. The V gene lost 4 bases and the J gene lost 0 bases, with 6 bases spanning the gap. Germline V gene lookup returns CDR1 LGHDT and CDR2 YNNKEL (reference sequence). This CDR3 comprises 13 residues. The CDR3 nucleotides read TGTGCCAGCAGCCGTACAGCTAACTATGGCTACACCTTC. Translation: CASSRTANYGYTF.

V and J are TRBV2 and TRBJ2-3; TRBD1 might be the D (5 bases). The CDR3 is 13 residues long. Germline V gives CDR1 SNHLY, CDR2 FYNNEI. Trimming left V 4 bases short and J 6 bases short, with 11 bases between. The CDR3 loop is CASSAREGDTQYF. CDR3 sequence (DNA): TGTGCCAGCAGTGCCAGGGAAGGGGATACGCAGTATTTT.

This chain joins TRBV6-5 and TRBJ2-1; TRBD1 matches 9 bases. CDR3 length: 15 residues. Germline V gives CDR1 MNHEY, CDR2 SVGAGI. Trimming removed 4 bases from V and 7 bases from J; junction bases left unmatched: 8. CDR3 region: CASSSGGTGRNEQFF. CDR3 coding DNA: TGTGCCAGCAGTTCAGGGGGGACAGGGAGGAATGAGCAGTTCTTC.

The chain couples TRBV18 to TRBJ1-1, with TRBD1 as a possible D gene (6 bases). The V gene's germline CDR1 is KGHSH and CDR2 LQKENI. CDR3 length: 16 amino acids. Trimming pared 5 bases from V and 5 bases from J, leaving 21 bases between. The CDR3 region has the DNA TGTGCCAGCTCATCGACCCGCGATCGAAGGGGGACTGAAGCTTTCTTT. This encodes CASSSTRDRRGTEAFF.

The chain is built from TRBV6-6 and TRBJ2-7, with TRBD1 matching over 8 bases. CDR3 length equals 15 residues. Trimming cost V 6 bases and J 0 bases; bases outside gene matches: 7. The germline V gene encodes CDR1 MNHNY and CDR2 SVGAGI (reference sequence). CDR3 in DNA: TGTGCCAGCAGAACGGGACAGGCCTACTCCTACGAGCAGTACTTC. Encoded protein: CASRTGQAYSYEQYF.

V gene TRBV20-1 combines with J gene TRBJ2-1; 9 bases are a match to TRBD1. The V and J ends lost 5 bases and 14 bases, in that order; junction bases with no gene match: 7. Germline CDR1 and CDR2: DFQATT and SNEGSKA (reference sequence). The CDR3 has 11 residues. The CDR3 bases are TGCAGTGCTGGGCTCGGGACAGGGAAGTTCTTC. Translating gives CSAGLGTGKFF.

As DNA, the CDR3 is TGTGCCAGCAGCTTAGCAGGGGGCCCGTACTCTGGAAACACCATATATTTT. This encodes CASSLAGGPYSGNTIYF. The V and J genes are TRBV7-9 and TRBJ1-3; 7 bases fit TRBD1. This CDR3 comprises 17 residues. Trimming removed 0 bases from V and 0 bases from J; junction bases left unmatched: 5. Germline loops: CDR1 SEHNR, CDR2 FQNEAQ (reference sequence).

V gene TRBV6-5 combines with J gene TRBJ1-6, with 8 positions matching TRBD1. Germline V gene sequence: CDR1 MNHEY, CDR2 SVGAGI. This CDR3 has 15 residues. Trimming removed 2 bases from V and 7 bases from J; junction bases left unmatched: 4. The CDR3 DNA sequence: TGTGCCAGCAGTTACACGACAGGGGACAATTCACCCCTCCACTTT. It codes for CASSYTTGDNSPLHF.

The rearrangement joins TRBV5-1 to TRBJ2-3; the match to TRBD2 covers 10 bases. Germline loops: CDR1 SGHRS, CDR2 YFSETQ. Unmatched junction bases numbered 8, after V lost 2 bases and J lost 2 bases. CDR3 length equals 17 residues. The CDR3: CASSFFTSGKNTDTQYF. For the CDR3, the DNA is TGCGCCAGCAGCTTCTTCACTAGCGGGAAAAACACAGATACGCAGTATTTT.

This clone was recorded once. This chain links TRBV2 with TRBJ1-4; D is ambiguous. The CDR3 spans 14 residues. With 6 bases removed from V and 5 bases from J, the gap between germline ends came to 13 bases. Germline CDR1 SNHLY, CDR2 FYNNEI. CDR3 nucleotides: TGTGCCAGCAGGGGAGGGTGGAACAATGAAAAACTGTTTTTT. Its protein is CASRGGWNNEKLFF.

The rearrangement uses TRBV5-4 and TRBJ1-1; 9 bases match TRBD1. Germline V CDR1 and CDR2: SGHNT, YYREEE (reference sequence). After removal of 4 bases from V and 5 bases from J, the junction contained 9 bases not matched to a gene. CDR3 length equals 15 residues. The CDR3 DNA reads as TGTGCCAGCAGCCTACCGACAGGGGGAGGAACTGAAGCTTTCTTT. This gives the protein CASSLPTGGGTEAFF.

CDR3 bases: TGTGCCAGCAGTTCACGGGTGACTGCAACTAATGAAAAACTGTTTTTT. It is translated as CASSSRVTATNEKLFF. This rearrangement joins TRBV6-5 to TRBJ1-4; no reliable D call. The CDR3 sequence is 16 residues long. Trimming cost V 4 bases and J 0 bases, with 12 bases left between them. Germline values: CDR1 MNHEY, CDR2 SVGAGI.